The clone carrying this T cell receptor beta chain was seen repeatedly, ten times or more. No antigen is known for it. The data were obtained in a study of T-cell reconstitution after alpha-beta-depleted transplantation in children. Study-level points and caveats: In some patients, recipient T cells and intrathymic progenitors surviving conditioning explained high day-60 diversity. One year after transplant, T-cell counts and diversity came mostly from newly produced T cells. Two months or so post-transplant, alpha-beta T cells reportedly derived from several hundred expanded graft clones.

V shed 2 bases and J 9 bases; nucleotides not matched to a gene: 15. This CDR3 region has 16 residues. Germline V gives CDR1 LNHDA, CDR2 SQIVND (reference sequence). Unique molecular identifiers featured in how the TCRbeta library was prepared. TCRdb independently ran MiXCR on the PCR reads; one entry per CDR3 protein. The table records hundreds of thousands of distinct CDR3 sequences, over 10% of them present only once. The specimen was PBMCs, collected before TCRalphabeta/CD19-depleted stem cell transplant. The sequence was obtained from a girl aged 2 to 10 with congenital amegakaryocytic thrombocytopenia, due to receive a stem cell transplant. The J gene is TRBJ2-7, the V gene TRBV19, with 8 positions matching TRBD2. The CDR3 is CASSINGVRSGRRQYF. CDR3 coding DNA: TGTGCCAGTAGTATAAATGGAGTGAGGAGCGGGAGAAGGCAGTACTTC.